This T cell receptor beta chain emerged from a study of T cells in Graves' hyperthyroidism and ophthalmopathy. Turning to the study itself: Peripheral blood was taken when the disease was first diagnosed, before any treatment began. Whole-study results and caveats: Appearing also in blood were most of the thyroid clonotypes expanded above 0.001. Ophthalmopathy was told apart from stable hyperthyroidism by a 13 V-J model.

TCR beta CDR3 sequences were amplified from RNA transcripts. HTBI primers drove first-round RT-PCR of the TCR CDR3. In TCRdb, the multiplex PCR reads were re-called with MiXCR into one record per CDR3 protein. The repertoire includes more than 500,000 distinct CDR3 sequences, approximately 15% of them detected once, and about 4.5% sits in the top ten. In this sample, this clonotype turned up many times. Its antigen is still unknown. Patients showing uncontrolled infection, other autoimmune disease, pregnancy or lactation were ineligible. Trimming took 6 bases from V and 5 from J, leaving 16 bases between them. The CDR3 totals 14 residues.

This rearrangement joins TRBV12-3 or TRBV12-4 to TRBJ2-5, with D perhaps matching TRBD1 or TRBD2 (5 bases each). This receptor was taken from a woman aged 40 to 49 with Graves' ophthalmopathy. The sample taken for sequencing was blood. CDR3 in amino acids: CASSLGRSFETQYF. CDR3 DNA: TGTGCCAGCAGCCTGGGACGGTCATTTGAGACCCAGTACTTC.